One sample yielded the 21 T cell receptor beta chains listed below, sequenced in a study of beta chain features in type 1 diabetes. Antigen specificity for these receptors is unknown. The whole isolated RNA underwent reverse transcription, so sequencing captured expressed TCRB transcripts. The assay was immunoSEQ multiplex PCR, and TCRdb's table has in-frame clones only and misses some. Of about 16,000 clones in the sample, under 80% are singletons; the top ten hold about 0.77%. Whole-study results and caveats: Patients with Type 1 diabetes showed moderately but significantly shorter TCRB CDR3s in all four CD4+ subsets.

Input material: stem cell memory CD4+ T cells from blood. The receptors come from a man aged 25 to 40 with type 1 diabetes.

The gene calls are TRBV5-1 and TRBJ2-5; TRBD1 aligns across 7 bases. The CDR3 has 15 amino acids. Losses at the gene ends were 0 bases for V and 2 bases for J; bases not matched to a gene: 4. Germline lookup yields CDR1 SGHRS and CDR2 YFSETQ. As DNA, the CDR3 is TGCGCCAGCAGCTTGGGGACAGGACTTCAAGAGACCCAGTACTTC. Residues: CASSLGTGLQETQYF.

A single count supports this clone. The chain carries TRBV13 and TRBJ2-5; D is ambiguous. Trimming shortened V by 2 bases and J by 5 bases, and 3 bases separated the two germline ends. Germline lookup yields CDR1 PRHDT and CDR2 FYEKMQ (reference sequence). CDR3 length: 11 residues. Here the CDR3 reads CASSLRETQYF. The CDR3, as DNA: TGTGCCAGCAGCTTACGGGAGACCCAGTACTTC.

The chain is built from TRBV10-3 and TRBJ1-2; TRBD1 is a possible D gene (6 bases). The CDR3 is 13 residues long. V lost 6 bases and J lost 8, with 16 bases in between. Germline V CDR1 and CDR2: ENHRY, SYGVKD. In DNA form, the CDR3 reads TGTGCCATCAGCCCCGAGGGGCAGGGGGGCTACACCTTC. Its translation: CAISPEGQGGYTF.

By frequency in the sample, this clone is medium-sized (0.01 to 0.1%). This chain links TRBV7-9 with TRBJ2-7, with 7 bases that match TRBD1. The CDR3 spans 12 residues. V lost 5 bases and J lost 5; bases outside the gene matches: 3. Looked up from germline, CDR1 is SEHNR and CDR2 is FQNEAQ (reference sequence). CDR3 residues: CASSLTGDEQYF. The CDR3 DNA sequence: TGTGCCAGCAGCCTTACAGGGGACGAGCAGTACTTC.

The chain recombines TRBV6-1 with TRBJ2-7, with TRBD1 as a possible D gene (5 bases). CDR1 and CDR2 (germline): MNHNS, SASEGT. V lost 6 bases to trimming and J lost 2 bases, with 8 bases between them. CDR3 size: 12 residues. CDR3 in DNA: TGTGCCAGCAGGGGGCCCGCCTACGAGCAGTACTTC. Translated, it gives CASRGPAYEQYF.

V usage is TRBV6-6 and J usage is TRBJ1-6, with D perhaps TRBD1 (5 bases). This CDR3 contains 15 residues. Germline V gene sequence: CDR1 MNHNY, CDR2 SVGAGI (reference sequence). The V end lost 6 bases, the J end lost 9 bases, and 18 bases lay between the germline ends. The CDR3 DNA reads TGTGCCAGCAGCGGGGGACGTGTTAATAGTTCACCCCTCCACTTT. Its protein product is CASSGGRVNSSPLHF.

The chain has TRBV5-6 and TRBJ1-4; 8 bases fit TRBD1. The J segment lost 4 bases and the V segment lost 4 bases, leaving 3 bases of the junction unmatched. The germline V gene encodes CDR1 SGHDT and CDR2 YYEEEE. The CDR3 is 14 amino acids. CDR3 region: CASSRGQDNEKLFF. CDR3 nucleotide sequence: TGTGCCAGCAGCAGGGGACAGGATAATGAAAAACTGTTTTTT. Looking up the rest from reference TRBV5-6 and TRBJ1-4 gives the full variable domain: DAGVTQSPTHLIKTRGQQVTLRCSPKSGHDTVSWYQQALGQGPQFIFQYYEEEERQRGNFPDRFSGHQFPNYSSELNVNALLLGDSALYLCASSRGQDNEKLFFGSGTQLSVL.

The chain links TRBV11-3 to TRBJ2-1, with D possibly matching TRBD2 (6 bases). The CDR3 is 13 amino acids. Trimming cost V 5 bases and J 5 bases, with 10 bases left between them. CDR1 SGHNT and CDR2 YENEEA come from the germline V gene. CDR3 coding DNA: TGTGCCAGCAGCCCCGGGACTCACAATGAGCAGTTCTTC. Amino acids: CASSPGTHNEQFF.

The chain recombines TRBV4-2 with TRBJ2-7, with unresolved D. CDR1 and CDR2 from the germline V gene are LGHNA and YNFKEQ. Between the trimmed V and J ends, which lost 5 bases and 2 bases, there was a span of 4 bases. CDR3 length equals 11 residues. Written as DNA, the CDR3 is TGTGCCAGCAGCTCCACCTACGAGCAGTACTTC. This codes for CASSSTYEQYF.

CDR3 in DNA: TGTGCCAGCAGCCCCACCAGGTCGGGACTAGGGATGGAGACCCAGTACTTC. This gives the protein CASSPTRSGLGMETQYF. The chain recombines TRBV11-2 with TRBJ2-5; TRBD2 aligns across 8 bases. The CDR3 totals 17 residues. V was pared by 5 bases and J by 5 bases, with 16 bases of the junction left unmatched. Germline assignment: CDR1 SGHAT and CDR2 FQNNGV.

The rearrangement joins TRBV18 to TRBJ1-5; 7 bases are shared with TRBD1. The CDR3 totals 17 residues. Germline CDR1 and CDR2: KGHSH and LQKENI. Germline trimming cut 2 bases from V and 0 bases from J; bases unmatched to any gene: 7. CDR3 sequence reads: CASSPRGQPNSNQPQHF. In DNA, the CDR3 is TGTGCCAGCTCACCAAGGGGACAGCCCAATAGCAATCAGCCCCAGCATTTT.

Only one count was recorded for this clone. This chain uses TRBV14 with TRBJ2-1; 9 positions agree with TRBD1. J was trimmed by 8 bases and V by 4 bases; bases with no gene match: 6. The germline V gene encodes CDR1 SGHDN and CDR2 FVKESK. The CDR3 length is 14 residues. CDR3 region: CASSLGQGFHEQFF. Written as DNA, the CDR3 is TGTGCCAGCAGCCTCGGACAGGGGTTCCATGAGCAGTTCTTC.

This clone was recorded once. The rearrangement joins TRBV29-1 to TRBJ2-2; 10 nucleotides align to TRBD2. Germline V gives CDR1 SQVTM, CDR2 ANQGSEA. The CDR3 covers 14 residues. The ends lost 7 bases at V and 7 bases at J; junction bases unmatched: 9. CDR3 loop: CSARASGGSGELFF. The CDR3 DNA reads TGCAGCGCGAGGGCTAGCGGGGGTAGCGGGGAGCTGTTTTTT.

The chain uses TRBV7-2 and TRBJ2-2, with D possibly matching TRBD2 (5 bases). V was cut by 6 bases and J by 0 bases, with 11 bases left in between. This CDR3 contains 15 residues. Germline V gene sequence: CDR1 SGHTA, CDR2 FQGNSA. CDR3 bases: TGTGCCAGCAGTAGAGGACTGACGAACACCGGGGAGCTGTTTTTT. This sequence encodes CASSRGLTNTGELFF.

This rearrangement joins TRBV9 to TRBJ1-5; a weak D match, TRBD1 (6 bases). V lost 3 bases to trimming and J lost 5 bases, with 15 bases between them. This CDR3 is built from 15 residues. Germline CDR1 reads SGDLS; CDR2 reads YYNGEE. Written as DNA, the CDR3 is TGTGCCAGCAGCGAACAGGGTCAGGTAGATCAGCCCCAGCATTTT. Encoded protein: CASSEQGQVDQPQHF.

The gene calls are TRBV7-2 and TRBJ2-3; D remains ambiguous. CDR3 length: 13 amino acids. V was clipped by 7 bases and J by 4 bases, with 12 bases between them. Germline-derived CDR1 and CDR2 are SGHTA and FQGNSA. CDR3 sequence reads: CASTTYRADTQYF. The CDR3 coding sequence is TGTGCCAGCACCACTTACCGGGCAGATACGCAGTATTTT.

The chain has TRBV18 and TRBJ2-7; D is perhaps TRBD2 (6 bases). The CDR3 spans 15 residues. The germline V and J ends were trimmed by 3 bases and 3 bases, with 15 bases remaining between them. Germline V gene sequence: CDR1 KGHSH, CDR2 LQKENI. The CDR3 region is CASSPPGVGLYEQYF. In DNA form, the CDR3 reads TGTGCCAGCTCACCTCCGGGAGTGGGTCTCTACGAGCAGTACTTC.

This chain uses TRBV2 with TRBJ2-7; the match to TRBD2 covers 11 bases. This CDR3 has 14 amino acids. Germline V gene sequence: CDR1 SNHLY, CDR2 FYNNEI. J gave up 11 bases and V 6 bases, and 12 bases lay outside the gene matches. CDR3 region: CASRYSGGASAKYF. In DNA, the CDR3 is TGTGCCAGCAGGTATAGCGGGGGGGCCTCGGCTAAGTACTTC.

This chain joins TRBV7-2 and TRBJ2-7; D remains ambiguous. CDR1 and CDR2 from the germline V gene are SGHTA and FQGNSA. The CDR3 consists of 12 residues. V lost 4 bases to trimming and J lost 0 bases, with 4 bases between them. The CDR3 protein is CASSSRSYEQYF. The DNA for the CDR3 is TGTGCCAGCAGCTCCCGCTCCTACGAGCAGTACTTC.

The gene calls are TRBV7-2 and TRBJ2-1; D is unresolved. The CDR3 totals 17 residues. The V end lost 1 base, the J end lost 3 bases, and 16 bases lay between the germline ends. Looked up from germline, CDR1 is SGHTA and CDR2 is FQGNSA. The CDR3 DNA reads as TGTGCCAGCAGCTTAGACCGGTCAGGAAAGCTCTACAATGAGCAGTTCTTC. Residues: CASSLDRSGKLYNEQFF.

The V gene is TRBV5-8, the J gene TRBJ2-3; 10 nucleotides align to TRBD2. Germline loops: CDR1 SGHTS, CDR2 YDEGEE. This CDR3 spans 17 amino acids. The V gene end was trimmed by 0 bases and the J gene end by 0 bases; junction bases not matched to a gene: 4. CDR3 loop: CASSLEGSGGSTDTQYF. The CDR3 bases are TGTGCCAGCAGCTTGGAGGGTAGCGGGGGGAGCACAGATACGCAGTATTTT.